This TCR beta chain emerged from a study of blood T cell repertoires in COVID-19 (dated by TCRdb to 2020 to 2022). Regarding the research as a whole: The collaborator samples originated in the United States, Italy and Spain and spanned the acute and convalescent phases of COVID-19. The prospective study material was composed of cDNA or gDNA derived from T cells, B-cell-depleted T cells, or PBMCs. The dataset comprised deeply sampled blood TCRbeta repertoires from subjects exposed to, actively infected with, or recovered from COVID-19. The repertoires were made available in a free public database intended to serve as a resource for research on the immune response to SARS-CoV-2. Samples were obtained from the ongoing ImmuneRACE study (first 160 participants) and from about 1,300 subjects provided by 6 global collaborators. Nearly every sample came with metadata listing a de-identified subject ID, COVID-19 status, age in years and sex. Where available, HLA class I and class II types were obtained from metadata supplied by the sample provider rather than from assay-based typing.

Whole blood was collected in K2EDTA tubes by collaborating institutions according to the institutions' own protocols. For TCRbeta analysis, collaborator samples were shipped as frozen whole blood, as isolated PBMCs, or as DNA extracted from either sample type. Points the paper makes about the study in general: The amount of clinical and demographic metadata varied by source and participant and was provided uncurated.

A remark on this clone: The antigen it binds to is not known. Base qualities are not provided; no much larger clone lies one nucleotide away.

The CDR3 has 15 amino acids, counting the end cysteine and phenylalanine. Only the CDR3 part of the read is kept: 45 bases, read in frame from the first base. CDR1 and CDR2, per the germline V gene (reference sequence), are SGHKS and YYEKEE. Cut back by 4 bases and 1 base, the V and J ends lie 13 bases apart. TCRbeta CDR3 regions were amplified from genomic DNA by means of the immunoSEQ Assay, a bias-controlled multiplex PCR. The published analysis was carried out like this. The number of nucleated cells in each sample was estimated by amplification of reference gene primers within the assay. To quantify the absolute abundance of each unique TCRbeta CDR3 rearrangement, sequence reads were collapsed and filtered. Productive Simpson clonality was computed per sample as the square root of Simpson's diversity index over productive rearrangements. In its TCRdb copy, this immuneACCESS table keeps in-frame sequences only and misses some clones. Where compared with another copy, unresolved V genes explain less than half of these, and the others have no known cause. That table gives V, J and clone size, and the DNA gave D and trimming. The sample contains some 77,000 clones, about four fifths of them found a single time. The ten largest clones represent approximately 28% of the sample.

The sequence links TRBV5-5 to TRBJ2-3, with the identity of the D gene unclear. The sequencing input was peripheral blood. This receptor was obtained from a man aged 65 to 85 with acute or convalescent COVID-19. The nucleotides read TGTGCCAGCAGCCCCTTGGCGAGCGGCACAGATACGCAGTATTTT. This translates into CASSPLASGTDTQYF.